The 14 T cell receptor beta chains below all came from one sample that was sequenced in a study of blood T cell repertoires in COVID-19. TCRdb's table, derived via immunoSEQ multiplex PCR, lists solely in-frame clones and lacks some. Of a few hundred thousand clones in the sample, about 90% are singletons; the top ten hold around 10%. The material sequenced was peripheral blood. The origin of the receptors is a woman younger than 45 with COVID-19, enrolled during active disease.

The chain uses TRBV7-8 and TRBJ1-2; D might be TRBD1 (6 bases). CDR3 length: 12 residues. The V end was cut by 2 bases, the J end by 7 bases, with 8 bases between. Germline V gene data show CDR1 as SGHVS and CDR2 as FQNEAQ. In nucleotides, the CDR3 is TGTGCCAGCAGCTTACGGGACACTGGCTACACCTTC. Protein: CASSLRDTGYTF.

V gene TRBV18 combines with J gene TRBJ1-3; no definite D call. The CDR3 consists of 16 residues. Looked up from germline, CDR1 is KGHSH and CDR2 is LQKENI. Between the trimmed V and J ends, which lost 2 bases and 0 bases, there was a span of 11 bases. CDR3 region: CASSPNYKSSGNTIYF. The CDR3 DNA reads as TGTGCCAGCTCACCAAACTACAAGAGCTCTGGAAACACCATATATTTT.

The chain links TRBV7-9 to TRBJ2-2; the match to TRBD2 covers 10 bases. The junction had 0 bases not matched to a gene; V was cut back by 4 bases and J by 7 bases. Germline loops: CDR1 SEHNR, CDR2 FQNEAQ (reference sequence). The CDR3 is 13 residues long. The CDR3 here is CASSWTSGGELFF. CDR3 nucleotides: TGTGCCAGCAGCTGGACTAGCGGCGGGGAGCTGTTTTTT. The whole variable domain, remainder taken from reference TRBV7-9 and TRBJ2-2, is DTGVSQNPRHKITKRGQNVTFRCDPISEHNRLYWYRQTLGQGPEFLTYFQNEAQLEKSRLLSDRFSAERPKGSFSTLEIQRTEQGDSAMYLCASSWTSGGELFFGEGSRLTVL.

The V and J genes are TRBV18 and TRBJ2-4; D is undetermined. Germline V lookup: CDR1 KGHSH, CDR2 LQKENI. The CDR3 loop spans 15 amino acids. V gave up 3 bases and J gave up 0 bases, with 9 bases separating them. This CDR3 is CASSPVSLAKNIQYF. The DNA for the CDR3 is TGTGCCAGCTCACCCGTGAGTTTAGCCAAAAACATTCAGTACTTC.

This chain joins TRBV28 and TRBJ1-1, with TRBD1 matching 8 bases. The germline V gene encodes CDR1 MDHEN and CDR2 SYDVKM. The CDR3 loop spans 14 amino acids. The V gene end was trimmed by 5 bases and the J gene end by 5 bases; junction bases not matched to a gene: 7. CDR3 DNA: TGTGCCAGCAGTACCTACAGGGGGGGAACTGAAGCTTTCTTT. Its translation: CASSTYRGGTEAFF.

The chain combines TRBV18 with TRBJ1-2, with D unclear. With 1 base removed from V and 8 bases from J, the gap between germline ends came to 32 bases. Germline V gene lookup returns CDR1 KGHSH and CDR2 LQKENI. The CDR3 runs to 20 residues. CDR3 residues: CASSPRLVMGWVGSGGGYTF. In DNA, the CDR3 is TGTGCCAGCTCACCACGACTAGTGATGGGATGGGTAGGCTCCGGAGGCGGCTACACCTTC.

This clone has only a few counts. This rearrangement joins TRBV11-3 to TRBJ1-2; D is unclear. The CDR3 runs to 12 residues. Trimming cost V 1 base and J 4 bases, with 4 bases left between them. Germline-derived CDR1 and CDR2 are SGHNT and YENEEA. The CDR3 DNA follows: TGTGCCAGCAGCTTAGCGTCCTATGGCTACACCTTC. It codes for CASSLASYGYTF.

This chain joins TRBV28 and TRBJ1-1; 10 nucleotides align to TRBD1. This CDR3 spans 15 amino acids. J lost 1 base, V lost 6 bases, and 5 bases had no gene match. Germline values: CDR1 MDHEN, CDR2 SYDVKM. CDR3 region: CASRETGGWNTEAFF. CDR3 DNA: TGTGCCAGCAGGGAGACAGGGGGCTGGAACACTGAAGCTTTCTTT.

The V call is TRBV28, the J call TRBJ1-2; TRBD1 aligns across 7 bases. The CDR3 runs 14 residues. The germline V gene has CDR1 MDHEN and CDR2 SYDVKM. V trimming: 3 bases; J trimming: 8 bases; junction bases outside the gene matches: 9. CDR3 nucleotide sequence: TGTGCCAGCAGTTTCCCGGCGCAGGGGGAAGGCTACACCTTC. Amino acid sequence: CASSFPAQGEGYTF.

The rearrangement links TRBV6-5 to TRBJ1-3, with 9 bases fitting TRBD1. CDR1 and CDR2 from the germline V gene are MNHEY and SVGAGI. This CDR3 spans 15 amino acids. V was pared by 5 bases and J by 6 bases, with 8 bases of the junction left unmatched. For the CDR3, the DNA is TGTGCCAGCAGTATAGGGACAGGGCTAAAAAACACCATATATTTT. As protein: CASSIGTGLKNTIYF.

This chain connects TRBV30 to TRBJ2-5, with D possibly TRBD2 on 6 matching bases. The CDR3 has 13 amino acids. Germline V gives CDR1 GTSNPN, CDR2 SVGIG (reference sequence). Trimming stripped 0 bases from V and 4 bases from J, with 9 bases between. The CDR3 protein is CAWSVLGGETQYF. In nucleotides, the CDR3 is TGTGCCTGGAGTGTACTGGGGGGAGAGACCCAGTACTTC. The full variable domain, its missing parts supplied by reference TRBV30 and TRBJ2-5, is SQTIHQWPATLVQPVGSPLSLECTVEGTSNPNLYWYRQAAGRGLQLLFYSVGIGQISSEVPQNLSASRPQDRQFILSSKKLLLSDSGFYLCAWSVLGGETQYFGPGTRLLVL.

The chain combines TRBV6-5 with TRBJ2-2; D is uncertain. The CDR3 is 14 amino acids. Looked up from germline, CDR1 is MNHEY and CDR2 is SVGAGI. The V and J ends lost 3 bases and 4 bases respectively, with 9 bases between them. CDR3 nucleotide sequence: TGTGCCAGCAGTTATGACTCTGGCACCGGGGAGCTGTTTTTT. As protein: CASSYDSGTGELFF.

This clone occurred once. The V and J genes are TRBV11-2 and TRBJ2-1; 8 bases align to TRBD2. The germline CDR1 and CDR2 sequences are SGHAT and FQNNGV. V lost 5 bases and J lost 4; bases outside the gene matches: 7. There are 15 residues in the CDR3. This CDR3 is CASSRLAGTYNEQFF. For the CDR3, the DNA is TGTGCCAGCAGCAGGTTAGCGGGGACATACAATGAGCAGTTCTTC.

The CDR3 bases are TGTGCCAGCAGCTTGGCCGTATCAGGGGCCAACACCGGGGAGCTGTTTTTT. It yields the protein CASSLAVSGANTGELFF. The chain uses TRBV5-6 and TRBJ2-2; tentative D call: TRBD1 (6 bases). The V gene lost 0 bases and the J gene lost 2 bases, with 14 bases spanning the gap. Germline V gene data show CDR1 as SGHDT and CDR2 as YYEEEE. The length of the CDR3 is 17 residues.